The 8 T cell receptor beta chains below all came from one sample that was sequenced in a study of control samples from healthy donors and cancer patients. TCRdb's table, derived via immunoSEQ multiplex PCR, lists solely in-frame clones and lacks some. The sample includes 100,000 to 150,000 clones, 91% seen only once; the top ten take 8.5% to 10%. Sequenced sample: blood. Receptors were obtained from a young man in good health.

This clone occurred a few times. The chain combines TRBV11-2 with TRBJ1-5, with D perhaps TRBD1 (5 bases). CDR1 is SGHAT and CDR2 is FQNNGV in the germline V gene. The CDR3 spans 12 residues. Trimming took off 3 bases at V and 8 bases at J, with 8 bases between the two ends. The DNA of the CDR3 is TGTGCCAGCAGCTTCACGGGGGAGCCCCAGCATTTT. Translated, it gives CASSFTGEPQHF.

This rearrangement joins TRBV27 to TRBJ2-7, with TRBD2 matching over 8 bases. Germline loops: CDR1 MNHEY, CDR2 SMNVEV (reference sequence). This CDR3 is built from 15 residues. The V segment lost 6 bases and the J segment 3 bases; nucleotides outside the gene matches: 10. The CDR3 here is CASSKPGLGDYEQYF. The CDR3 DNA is TGTGCCAGCAGCAAACCGGGACTAGGGGACTACGAGCAGTACTTC.

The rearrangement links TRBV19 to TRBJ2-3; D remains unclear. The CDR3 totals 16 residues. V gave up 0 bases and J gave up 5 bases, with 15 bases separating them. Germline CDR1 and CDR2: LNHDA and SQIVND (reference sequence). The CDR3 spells CASSIDLLAVLDTQYF. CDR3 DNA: TGTGCCAGTAGTATAGATCTGCTCGCAGTATTAGATACGCAGTATTTT.

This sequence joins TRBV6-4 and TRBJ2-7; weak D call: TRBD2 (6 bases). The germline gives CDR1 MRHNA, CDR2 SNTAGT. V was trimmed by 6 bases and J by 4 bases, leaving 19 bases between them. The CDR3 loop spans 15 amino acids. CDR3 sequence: CASSSRRVRRYEQYF. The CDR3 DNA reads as TGTGCCAGCAGCTCTAGGAGGGTTCGTAGGTACGAGCAGTACTTC.

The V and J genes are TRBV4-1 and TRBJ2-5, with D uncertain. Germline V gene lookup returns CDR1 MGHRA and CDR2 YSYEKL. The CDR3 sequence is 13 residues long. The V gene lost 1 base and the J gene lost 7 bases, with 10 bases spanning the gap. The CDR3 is CASSQALPGTQYF. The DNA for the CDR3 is TGCGCCAGCAGCCAAGCACTGCCGGGGACCCAGTACTTC.

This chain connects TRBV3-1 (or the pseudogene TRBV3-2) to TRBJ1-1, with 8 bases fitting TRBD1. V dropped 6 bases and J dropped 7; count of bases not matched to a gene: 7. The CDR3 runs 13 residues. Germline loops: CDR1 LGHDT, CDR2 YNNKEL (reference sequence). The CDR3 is CASRTQGANEAFF. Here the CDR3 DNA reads TGTGCCAGCAGGACTCAGGGGGCGAATGAAGCTTTCTTT.

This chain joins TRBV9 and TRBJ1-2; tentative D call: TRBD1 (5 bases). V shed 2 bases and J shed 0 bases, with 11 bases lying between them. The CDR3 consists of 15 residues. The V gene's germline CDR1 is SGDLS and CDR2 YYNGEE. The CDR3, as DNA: TGTGCCAGCAGCGTGGGGACGCAAGCTAACTATGGCTACACCTTC. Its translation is CASSVGTQANYGYTF.

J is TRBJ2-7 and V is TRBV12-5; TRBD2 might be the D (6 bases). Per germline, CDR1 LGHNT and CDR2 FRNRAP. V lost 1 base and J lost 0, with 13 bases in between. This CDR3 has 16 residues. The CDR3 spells CASGLEVGGNSYEQYF. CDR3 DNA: TGTGCTAGTGGTTTGGAAGTCGGGGGAAACTCCTACGAGCAGTACTTC.